Sequencing of this T cell receptor beta chain was carried out in a study of Graves' ophthalmopathy and Graves' hyperthyroidism. Study at large: Ophthalmopathy not arising within 18 months of follow-up defined hyperthyroidism as stable. Study-level findings and limits: Most clonotypes expanded in thyroid above 0.001 frequency were present in blood too.

Germline CDR1 reads DFQATT; CDR2 reads SNEGSKA (reference sequence). The CDR3 loop spans 13 amino acids. V lost 2 bases to trimming and J lost 2 bases, with 9 bases between them. The hyperthyroidism patients had a new diagnosis of under 2 months' duration and were aged 18 to 65. The evidence that diagnosis relied on was clinical symptoms, serum thyroxine, TRAb, thyroid ultrasound and orbital computed tomography. From RNA, the CDR3 regions of TCR beta chains were amplified and sequenced. The first round was an RT-PCR with HTBI primers, and the second round was a multiplex PCR. Via MiXCR, TCRdb re-called the multiplex PCR reads, giving one row per CDR3 protein. Among over a million distinct CDR3 sequences listed, roughly 35% were seen once. As to this clonotype: Its target is unknown.

This sequence joins TRBV20-1 and TRBJ2-5, with D perhaps matching TRBD2 (6 bases). The clonotype was recovered from an adult man with Graves' hyperthyroidism. Sequencing was performed on peripheral blood or thyroid tissue (not recorded which). In DNA, the CDR3 is TGCAGTGCTAGACTAGCGTATCAAGAGACCCAGTACTTC. Translation gives CSARLAYQETQYF.